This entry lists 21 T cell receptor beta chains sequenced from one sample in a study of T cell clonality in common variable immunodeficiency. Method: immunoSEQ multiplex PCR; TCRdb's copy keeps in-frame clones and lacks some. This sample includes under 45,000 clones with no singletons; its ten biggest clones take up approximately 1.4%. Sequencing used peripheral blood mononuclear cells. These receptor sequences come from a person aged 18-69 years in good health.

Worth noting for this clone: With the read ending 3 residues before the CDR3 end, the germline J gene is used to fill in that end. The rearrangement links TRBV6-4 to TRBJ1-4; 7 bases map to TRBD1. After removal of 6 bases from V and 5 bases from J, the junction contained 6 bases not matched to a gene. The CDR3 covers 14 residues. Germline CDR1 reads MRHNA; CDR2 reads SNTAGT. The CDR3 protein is CASSPPGQNEKLFF. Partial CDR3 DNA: TGTGCCAGCAGCCCCCCGGGACAGAATGAAAAA.

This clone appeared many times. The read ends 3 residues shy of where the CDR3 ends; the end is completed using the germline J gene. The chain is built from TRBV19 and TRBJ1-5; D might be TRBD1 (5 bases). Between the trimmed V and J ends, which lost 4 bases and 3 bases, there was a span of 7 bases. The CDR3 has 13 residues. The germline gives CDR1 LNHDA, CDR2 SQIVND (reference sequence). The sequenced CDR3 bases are TGTGCCAGTAGTACACAGGACAATCAGCCC. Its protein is CASSTQDNQP. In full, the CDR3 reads CASSTQDNQPQHF. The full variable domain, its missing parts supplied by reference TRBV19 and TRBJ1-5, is DGGITQSPKYLFRKEGQNVTLSCEQNLNHDAMYWYRQDPGQGLRLIYYSQIVNDFQKGDIAEGYSVSREKKESFPLTVTSAQKNPTAFYLCASSTQDNQPQHFGDGTRLSIL.

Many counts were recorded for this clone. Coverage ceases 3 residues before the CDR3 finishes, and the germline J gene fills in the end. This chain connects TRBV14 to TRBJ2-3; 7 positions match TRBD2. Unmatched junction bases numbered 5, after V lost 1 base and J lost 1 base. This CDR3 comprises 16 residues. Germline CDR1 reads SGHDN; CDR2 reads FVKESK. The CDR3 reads CASSQAGLIRTDTQYF. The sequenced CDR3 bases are TGTGCCAGCAGCCAAGCGGGACTAATTCGCACAGATACG.

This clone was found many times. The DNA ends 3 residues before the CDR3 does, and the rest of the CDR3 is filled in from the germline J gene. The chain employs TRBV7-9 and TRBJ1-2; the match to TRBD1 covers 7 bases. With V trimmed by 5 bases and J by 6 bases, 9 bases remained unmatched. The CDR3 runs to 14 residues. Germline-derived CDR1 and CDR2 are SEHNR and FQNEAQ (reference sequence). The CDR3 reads CASSPITGDDGYTF. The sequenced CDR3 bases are TGTGCCAGCAGCCCCATCACAGGGGACGATGGC. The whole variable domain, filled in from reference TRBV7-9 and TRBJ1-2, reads DTGVSQNPRHKITKRGQNVTFRCDPISEHNRLYWYRQTLGQGPEFLTYFQNEAQLEKSRLLSDRFSAERPKGSFSTLEIQRTEQGDSAMYLCASSPITGDDGYTFGSGTRLTVV.

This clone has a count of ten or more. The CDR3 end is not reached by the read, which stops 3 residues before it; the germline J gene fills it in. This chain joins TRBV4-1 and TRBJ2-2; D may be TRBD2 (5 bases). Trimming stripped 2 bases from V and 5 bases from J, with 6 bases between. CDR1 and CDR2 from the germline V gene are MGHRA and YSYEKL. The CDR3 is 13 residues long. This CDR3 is CASSQPGTGELFF. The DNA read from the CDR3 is TGCGCCAGCAGCCAACCGGGGACCGGGGAG.

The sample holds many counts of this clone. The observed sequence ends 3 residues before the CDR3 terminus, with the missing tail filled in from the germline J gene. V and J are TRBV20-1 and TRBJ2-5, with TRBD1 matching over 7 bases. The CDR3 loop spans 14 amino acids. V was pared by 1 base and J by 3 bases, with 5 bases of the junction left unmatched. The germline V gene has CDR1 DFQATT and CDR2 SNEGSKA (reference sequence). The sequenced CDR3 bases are TGCAGTGCTAGAGGGGACAGCTGGAAAGAGACC. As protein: CSARGDSWKET. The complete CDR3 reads CSARGDSWKETQYF.

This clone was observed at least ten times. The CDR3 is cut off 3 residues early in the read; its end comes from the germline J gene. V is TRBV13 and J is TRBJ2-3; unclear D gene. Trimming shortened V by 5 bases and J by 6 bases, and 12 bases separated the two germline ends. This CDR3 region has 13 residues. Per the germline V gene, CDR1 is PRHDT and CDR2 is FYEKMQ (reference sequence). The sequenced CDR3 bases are TGTGCCAGCAGCCCCCGGAAGGGCGATACG. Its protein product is CASSPRKGDT. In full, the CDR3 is CASSPRKGDTQYF.

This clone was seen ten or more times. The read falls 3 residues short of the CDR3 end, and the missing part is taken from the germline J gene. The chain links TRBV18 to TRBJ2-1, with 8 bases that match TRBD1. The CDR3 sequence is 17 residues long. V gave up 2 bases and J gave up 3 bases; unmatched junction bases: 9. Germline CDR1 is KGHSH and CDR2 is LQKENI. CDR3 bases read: TGTGCCAGCTCACCAATTCGATCCGGGACAGGCTACAATGAG. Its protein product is CASSPIRSGTGYNE. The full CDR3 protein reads CASSPIRSGTGYNEQFF. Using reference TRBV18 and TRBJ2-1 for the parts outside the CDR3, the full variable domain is NAGVMQNPRHLVRRRGQEARLRCSPMKGHSHVYWYRQLPEEGLKFMVYLQKENIIDESGMPKERFSAEFPKEGPSILRIQQVVRGDSAAYFCASSPIRSGTGYNEQFFGPGTRLTVL.

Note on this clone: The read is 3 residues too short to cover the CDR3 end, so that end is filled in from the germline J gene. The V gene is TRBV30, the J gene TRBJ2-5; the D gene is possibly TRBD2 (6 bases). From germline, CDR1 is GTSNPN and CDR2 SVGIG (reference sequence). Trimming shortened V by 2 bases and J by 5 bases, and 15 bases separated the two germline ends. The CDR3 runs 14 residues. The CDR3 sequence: CAWSWRGLGETQYF. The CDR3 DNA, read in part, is TGTGCCTGGAGTTGGCGGGGCCTGGGGGAGACC.

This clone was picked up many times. Incomplete CDR3 DNA: TGTGCCAGCAGCCAAGACGCCAGAATAAGCAATCAGCCC. Translated, it gives CASSQDARISNQP. The full CDR3 sequence reads CASSQDARISNQPQHF. The gene calls are TRBV4-2 and TRBJ1-5; D not resolved. Read sequence stops 3 residues before the CDR3 end, and the germline J gene provides the missing end. Trimming left V 0 bases short and J 1 base short, with 10 bases between. In germline, CDR1 is LGHNA, CDR2 YNFKEQ. The CDR3 has 16 amino acids.

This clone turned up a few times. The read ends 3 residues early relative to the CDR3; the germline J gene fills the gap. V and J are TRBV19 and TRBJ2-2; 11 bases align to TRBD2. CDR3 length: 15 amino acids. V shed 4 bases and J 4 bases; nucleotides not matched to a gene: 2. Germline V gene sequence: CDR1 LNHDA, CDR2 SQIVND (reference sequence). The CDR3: CASSKTSGITGELFF. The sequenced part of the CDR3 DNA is TGTGCCAGTAGTAAGACTAGCGGGATCACCGGGGAG. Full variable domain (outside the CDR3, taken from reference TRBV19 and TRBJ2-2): DGGITQSPKYLFRKEGQNVTLSCEQNLNHDAMYWYRQDPGQGLRLIYYSQIVNDFQKGDIAEGYSVSREKKESFPLTVTSAQKNPTAFYLCASSKTSGITGELFFGEGSRLTVL.

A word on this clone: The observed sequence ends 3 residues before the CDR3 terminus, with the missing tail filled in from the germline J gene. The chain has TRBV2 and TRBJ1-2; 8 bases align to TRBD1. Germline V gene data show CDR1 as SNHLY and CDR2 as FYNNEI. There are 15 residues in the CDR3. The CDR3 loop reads CASSEIRTGGRGYTF. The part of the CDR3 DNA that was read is TGTGCCAGCAGTGAGATCCGAACAGGGGGGAGGGGC.

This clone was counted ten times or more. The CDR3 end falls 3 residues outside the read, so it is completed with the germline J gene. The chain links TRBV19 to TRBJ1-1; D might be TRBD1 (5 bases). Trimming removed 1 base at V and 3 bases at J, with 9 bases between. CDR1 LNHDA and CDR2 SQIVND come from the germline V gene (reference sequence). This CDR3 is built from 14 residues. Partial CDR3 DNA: TGTGCCAGTAGTATAGGGGGCCGCGACACTGAA. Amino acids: CASSIGGRDTE. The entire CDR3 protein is CASSIGGRDTEAFF.

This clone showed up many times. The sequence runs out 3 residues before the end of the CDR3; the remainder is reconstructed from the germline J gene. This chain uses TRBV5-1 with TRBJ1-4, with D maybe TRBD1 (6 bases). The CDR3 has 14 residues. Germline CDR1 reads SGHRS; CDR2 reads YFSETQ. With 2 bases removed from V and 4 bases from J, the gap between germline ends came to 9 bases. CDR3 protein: CASSFTGFNEKLFF. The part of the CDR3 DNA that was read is TGCGCCAGCAGCTTTACAGGGTTTAATGAAAAA.

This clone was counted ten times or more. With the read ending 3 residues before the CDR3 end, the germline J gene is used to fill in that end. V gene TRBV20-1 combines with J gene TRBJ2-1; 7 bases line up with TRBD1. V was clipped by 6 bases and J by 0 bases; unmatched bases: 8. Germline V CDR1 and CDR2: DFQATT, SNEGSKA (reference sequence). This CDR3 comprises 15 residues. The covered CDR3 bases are TGCAGTGCCAGACAGGGAAGCAGCTCCTACAATGAG. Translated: CSARQGSSSYNE. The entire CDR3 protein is CSARQGSSSYNEQFF.

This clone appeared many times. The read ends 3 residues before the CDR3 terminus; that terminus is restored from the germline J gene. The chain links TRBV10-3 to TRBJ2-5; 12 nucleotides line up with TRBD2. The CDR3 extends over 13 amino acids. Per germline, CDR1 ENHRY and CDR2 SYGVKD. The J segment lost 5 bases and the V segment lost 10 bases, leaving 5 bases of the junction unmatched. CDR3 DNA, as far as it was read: TGTGCCACTAGCGGGAGGGTATGGGAGACC. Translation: CATSGRVWET. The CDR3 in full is CATSGRVWETQYF.

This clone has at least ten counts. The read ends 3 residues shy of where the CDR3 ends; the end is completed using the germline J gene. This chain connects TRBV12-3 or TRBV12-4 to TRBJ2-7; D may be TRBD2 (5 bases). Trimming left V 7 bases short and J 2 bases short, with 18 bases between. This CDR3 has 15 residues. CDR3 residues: CASMLRIAKTYEQYF. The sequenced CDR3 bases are TGTGCCAGCATGCTCCGGATAGCGAAAACCTACGAG.

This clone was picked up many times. CDR3 bases read: TGTGCCAGCAGTGAAGCGCTATATGGGACAGGGGGAACCTACGAG. Protein sequence: CASSEALYGTGGTYE. The full CDR3 protein reads CASSEALYGTGGTYEQYF. The chain links TRBV6-1 to TRBJ2-7, with 11 bases lining up with TRBD1. From the germline J gene comes the end of the CDR3, since the read stops 3 residues before it. V gave up 0 bases and J gave up 2 bases; unmatched junction bases: 9. Per the germline V gene, CDR1 is MNHNS and CDR2 is SASEGT. This CDR3 contains 18 residues.

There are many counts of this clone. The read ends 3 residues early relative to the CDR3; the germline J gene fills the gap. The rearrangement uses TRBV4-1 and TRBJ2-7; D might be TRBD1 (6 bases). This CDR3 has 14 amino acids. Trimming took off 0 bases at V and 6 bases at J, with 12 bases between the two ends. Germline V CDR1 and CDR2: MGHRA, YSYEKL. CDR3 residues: CASSQDQGLGEQYF. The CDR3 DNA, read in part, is TGCGCCAGCAGCCAAGATCAGGGGTTAGGCGAG.

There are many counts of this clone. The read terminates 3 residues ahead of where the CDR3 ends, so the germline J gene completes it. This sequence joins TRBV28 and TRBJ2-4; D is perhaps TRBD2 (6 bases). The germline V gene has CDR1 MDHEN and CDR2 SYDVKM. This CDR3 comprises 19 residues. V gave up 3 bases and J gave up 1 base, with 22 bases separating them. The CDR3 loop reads CASSFGPLRGLYAKNIQYF. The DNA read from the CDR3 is TGTGCCAGCAGTTTTGGCCCTCTAAGAGGACTATACGCCAAAAACATT.

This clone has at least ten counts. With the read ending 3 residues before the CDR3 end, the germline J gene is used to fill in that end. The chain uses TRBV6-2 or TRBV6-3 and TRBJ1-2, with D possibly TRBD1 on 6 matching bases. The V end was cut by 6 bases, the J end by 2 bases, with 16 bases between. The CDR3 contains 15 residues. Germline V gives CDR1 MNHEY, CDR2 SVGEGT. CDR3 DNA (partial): TGTGCCAGCAGGCCCGGGACAATACTAAACTATGGC. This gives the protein CASRPGTILNYG. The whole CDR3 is CASRPGTILNYGYTF.